Each of the 24 T cell receptor beta chains below was sequenced from the same sample in a study of blood T cell repertoires in COVID-19. The data were produced by immunoSEQ multiplex PCR, yet TCRdb's version contains in-frame clones alone and is incomplete. The data contain approximately 150,000 clones, 82% of them seen just once; the ten biggest clones take up 15% to 20%. Sequenced sample: PBMCs or T cells enriched from blood (not recorded which). The receptor set was obtained from a man between 60 and 75 years old who had recovered from COVID-19.

This clone occurred once. This sequence joins TRBV6-5 and TRBJ1-4; D unresolved. V was shortened by 4 bases and J by 8 bases, with 11 bases between the two germline ends. CDR1 and CDR2 (germline): MNHEY, SVGAGI. CDR3 length equals 13 residues. Here the CDR3 DNA reads TGTGCCAGCAGTTCACAGAGAAGGGAAAAACTGTTTTTT. Its translation: CASSSQRREKLFF.

This clone was observed a few times. The chain couples TRBV5-1 to TRBJ2-3; 9 bases fit TRBD2. The CDR3 is 15 amino acids. Germline V CDR1 and CDR2: SGHRS, YFSETQ. Unmatched junction bases numbered 8, after V lost 5 bases and J lost 4 bases. CDR3 in amino acids: CASRPGTSLADTQYF. The DNA of the CDR3 is TGCGCCAGCAGACCCGGGACTAGCTTGGCAGATACGCAGTATTTT.

This sequence joins TRBV2 and TRBJ2-3; 9 positions agree with TRBD2. Trimming cost V 7 bases and J 9 bases; bases outside gene matches: 14. CDR1 and CDR2 (germline): SNHLY, FYNNEI. This CDR3 has 15 residues. For the CDR3, the DNA is TGTGCCAGCATAAGAGGAAGCGGGGGGCTCGGCACGCAGTATTTT. It encodes CASIRGSGGLGTQYF.

This chain uses TRBV5-4 with TRBJ2-1; 7 bases agree with TRBD2. The CDR3 has 15 amino acids. Germline V CDR1 and CDR2: SGHNT, YYREEE (reference sequence). V lost 4 bases, J lost 5 bases, and 9 bases stayed unmatched. CDR3 DNA: TGTGCCAGCAGCCCGACTAGCCGCCCTGACAATGAGCAGTTCTTC. It codes for CASSPTSRPDNEQFF. The complete variable domain, with remaining parts taken from reference TRBV5-4 and TRBJ2-1, reads ETGVTQSPTHLIKTRGQQVTLRCSSQSGHNTVSWYQQALGQGPQFIFQYYREEENGRGNFPPRFSGLQFPNYSSELNVNALELDDSALYLCASSPTSRPDNEQFFGPGTRLTVL.

The rearrangement links TRBV15 to TRBJ2-6; 9 nucleotides match TRBD1. Germline V lookup: CDR1 LNHNV, CDR2 YYDKDF (reference sequence). The J segment lost 2 bases and the V segment lost 3 bases, leaving 2 bases of the junction unmatched. This CDR3 comprises 16 residues. The CDR3 bases are TGTGCCACCAGCAGCTGGGACAGGGCTGGGGCCAACGTCCTGACTTTC. Its translation is CATSSWDRAGANVLTF.

The V call is TRBV5-4, the J call TRBJ1-6; 10 bases match TRBD1. V lost 4 bases and J lost 6; bases outside the gene matches: 4. CDR1 SGHNT and CDR2 YYREEE come from the germline V gene (reference sequence). The CDR3 runs 15 residues. This chain's CDR3 is CASSTRQGANSPLHF. The CDR3 nucleotides are TGTGCCAGCAGCACTCGACAGGGGGCTAATTCACCCCTCCACTTT.

V gene TRBV19 combines with J gene TRBJ2-7; D possibly corresponds to TRBD1 (7 bases). V gave up 4 bases and J gave up 6 bases, with 19 bases separating them. The germline gives CDR1 LNHDA, CDR2 SQIVND (reference sequence). The CDR3 length is 15 residues. In DNA form, the CDR3 reads TGTGCCAGTAGTACCATTAGCGGAGGGGGCTTCGAGCAGTACTTC. Translation: CASSTISGGGFEQYF.

The table lists this clone with a count of one. The chain employs TRBV10-3 and TRBJ1-1; maybe TRBD1 (5 bases). Germline loops: CDR1 ENHRY, CDR2 SYGVKD. Trimming took 6 bases from V and 2 from J, leaving 16 bases between them. The CDR3 is 15 residues long. The CDR3 region has the DNA TGTGCCATCAGGAGCCTAGGGGAATCCAACACTGAAGCTTTCTTT. Encoded protein: CAIRSLGESNTEAFF.

This clone was observed once. A read error is possible here, since a much larger clone lies one base away. The rearrangement joins TRBV5-4 to TRBJ1-6; TRBD1 agrees at 7 bases. Per germline, CDR1 SGHNT and CDR2 YYREEE (reference sequence). The V and J ends lost 4 bases and 7 bases, in that order; junction bases with no gene match: 11. CDR3 length: 16 amino acids. CDR3 coding DNA: TGTGCCAGCAGCATGTACAGGGGTCGGGGGAATTCACCCCTCCACTTT. It codes for CASSMYRGRGNSPLHF.

This clone was recorded a few times. The CDR3 region is CASSWDSSYEQYF. The CDR3 DNA is TGTGCCAGCAGTTGGGACAGCTCCTACGAGCAGTACTTC. This chain connects TRBV2 to TRBJ2-7, with 7 bases that match TRBD1. The ends lost 5 bases at V and 0 bases at J; junction bases unmatched: 1. Germline CDR1 and CDR2: SNHLY and FYNNEI. The CDR3 spans 13 residues.

This clone was observed once. The chain has TRBV5-1 and TRBJ2-1; D is ambiguous. The CDR3 runs to 15 residues. Trimming left V 0 bases short and J 8 bases short, with 15 bases between. Germline CDR1 is SGHRS and CDR2 is YFSETQ. In DNA form, the CDR3 reads TGCGCCAGCAGCTTGGGGCTGAATTTGGGCGATGAGCAGTTCTTC. It specifies CASSLGLNLGDEQFF.

Only a few counts were recorded for this clone. The chain carries TRBV9 and TRBJ2-3; the match to TRBD2 covers 11 bases. The V and J ends lost 2 bases and 1 base, in that order; junction bases with no gene match: 0. CDR1 and CDR2 from the germline V gene are SGDLS and YYNGEE. The CDR3 has 15 amino acids. In nucleotides, the CDR3 is TGTGCCAGCAGCGTGACTAGCGGGGGCACAGATACGCAGTATTTT. Protein: CASSVTSGGTDTQYF.

The chain carries TRBV9 and TRBJ1-6, with D possibly TRBD1 on 5 matching bases. This CDR3 region has 16 residues. CDR1 SGDLS and CDR2 YYNGEE come from the germline V gene. Trimming stripped 0 bases from V and 5 bases from J, with 12 bases between. The CDR3 loop is CASSVEVGPNNSPLHF. In DNA form, the CDR3 reads TGTGCCAGCAGCGTAGAAGTGGGGCCTAATAATTCACCCCTCCACTTT.

The V call is TRBV18, the J call TRBJ1-2, with TRBD1 matching over 9 bases. Germline lookup yields CDR1 KGHSH and CDR2 LQKENI. V lost 3 bases to trimming and J lost 5 bases; unmatched junction nucleotides: 4. This CDR3 contains 14 residues. The CDR3 coding sequence is TGTGCCAGCTCACCTGGGGACAGGGAATATGGCTACACCTTC. This translates into CASSPGDREYGYTF.

The genes are TRBV6-5 and TRBJ1-5; TRBD1 is a possible D gene (6 bases). The germline V gene has CDR1 MNHEY and CDR2 SVGAGI. CDR3 length: 15 residues. V lost 5 bases, J lost 4 bases, and 15 bases lay in between. The CDR3 spells CASSPGQFVNQPQHF. CDR3 DNA: TGTGCCAGCAGTCCAGGACAGTTTGTAAATCAGCCCCAGCATTTT.

The chain combines TRBV5-1 with TRBJ2-7; maybe TRBD2 (6 bases). V was cut by 3 bases and J by 2 bases, with 12 bases left in between. Germline V CDR1 and CDR2: SGHRS, YFSETQ. This CDR3 spans 14 amino acids. In nucleotides, the CDR3 is TGCGCCAGCAGCTCCCCCTCGGGGGCCTACGAGCAGTACTTC. Its protein is CASSSPSGAYEQYF.

The chain employs TRBV28 and TRBJ2-3; TRBD1 matches at 9 bases. Trimming at V came to 8 bases and at J to 2 bases, leaving 8 bases not matched to a gene. This CDR3 has 15 amino acids. Per germline, CDR1 MDHEN and CDR2 SYDVKM. CDR3 protein: CASRGQGRLTDTQYF. The CDR3 DNA reads TGTGCCAGCCGGGGACAGGGCCGACTCACAGATACGCAGTATTTT.

V and J are TRBV28 and TRBJ1-4, with 8 bases lining up with TRBD1. The V gene's germline CDR1 is MDHEN and CDR2 SYDVKM. Unmatched junction bases numbered 6, after V lost 2 bases and J lost 10 bases. The CDR3 consists of 14 residues. The CDR3 coding sequence is TGTGCCAGCAGTTTAGGTCCACAGGGGGGAAAACTGTTTTTT. This encodes CASSLGPQGGKLFF. The full variable domain, rest sourced from reference TRBV28 and TRBJ1-4, is DVKVTQSSRYLVKRTGEKVFLECVQDMDHENMFWYRQDPGLGLRLIYFSYDVKMKEKGDIPEGYSVSREKKERFSLILESASTNQTSMYLCASSLGPQGGKLFFGSGTQLSVL.

The gene calls are TRBV28 and TRBJ1-2, with TRBD1 matching over 9 bases. V lost 5 bases, J lost 7 bases, and 11 bases stayed unmatched. The germline V gene has CDR1 MDHEN and CDR2 SYDVKM. CDR3 length equals 15 residues. Written as DNA, the CDR3 is TGTGCCAGCAGTCCCGACAGGGGGAGGTTTGGTGGCTACACCTTC. It encodes CASSPDRGRFGGYTF.

The V and J genes are TRBV30 and TRBJ2-4, with 11 bases fitting TRBD2. J gave up 7 bases and V 5 bases, and 4 bases lay outside the gene matches. From germline, CDR1 is GTSNPN and CDR2 SVGIG (reference sequence). This CDR3 has 13 amino acids. CDR3 loop: CAWDPSGGNIQYF. The CDR3 DNA follows: TGTGCCTGGGACCCTAGCGGGGGGAACATTCAGTACTTC.

The chain is built from TRBV5-1 and TRBJ2-3; 8 bases are a match to TRBD2. With V trimmed by 1 base and J by 0 bases, 1 base remained unmatched. The CDR3 extends over 15 amino acids. The germline CDR1 and CDR2 sequences are SGHRS and YFSETQ. This chain's CDR3 is CASSLSGGSTDTQYF. The CDR3 nucleotides read TGCGCCAGCAGCTTGAGCGGGGGCAGCACAGATACGCAGTATTTT.

The rearrangement joins TRBV15 to TRBJ2-3; 8 positions agree with TRBD2. CDR1 and CDR2 from the germline V gene are LNHNV and YYDKDF (reference sequence). V was clipped by 0 bases and J by 6 bases; unmatched bases: 14. The CDR3 has 18 residues. The CDR3 here is CATSRDGRTSSRGDTQYF. CDR3 sequence (DNA): TGTGCCACCAGCAGAGATGGGAGGACTAGCTCCCGGGGGGATACGCAGTATTTT.

The chain links TRBV7-3 to TRBJ2-1; 8 bases are shared with TRBD2. The CDR3 contains 16 residues. The germline V gene encodes CDR1 SGHTA and CDR2 FQGTGA. V shed 5 bases and J 4 bases; nucleotides not matched to a gene: 10. The CDR3 here is CASSPLGSGEYNEQFF. CDR3 coding DNA: TGTGCCAGCAGCCCCCTTGGTAGCGGGGAGTACAATGAGCAGTTCTTC.

This chain uses TRBV28 with TRBJ2-7; TRBD2 matches 7 bases. The germline gives CDR1 MDHEN, CDR2 SYDVKM. With 3 bases clipped from V and 4 bases from J, the junction kept 9 bases outside the gene matches. The CDR3 spans 15 residues. CDR3 nucleotide sequence: TGTGCCAGCAGTTTGGGAAGCGGGAAACTTTACGAGCAGTACTTC. Translating gives CASSLGSGKLYEQYF.